A single sample is the source of the 13 T cell receptor beta chains below, sequenced in a study of tumor-infiltrating lymphocytes in oesophageal squamous cell carcinoma. TCRdb re-called the PCR reads with MiXCR, one entry per CDR3 protein. The repertoire holds around 13,000 distinct CDR3 sequences, with approximately 50% as singletons. Sequenced material: esophageal tumor tissue. The origin of the receptors is a male donor with esophageal squamous cell carcinoma.

This clonotype has just a few counts. The J gene is TRBJ2-1, the V gene TRBV7-2; 9 bases agree with TRBD2. Trimming at V came to 5 bases and at J to 6 bases, leaving 8 bases not matched to a gene. This CDR3 has 15 amino acids. The germline gives CDR1 SGHTA, CDR2 FQGNSA. Here the CDR3 DNA reads TGTGCCAGCAGCCATCTAGCGGGGTACTCCAATGAGCAGTTCTTC. This gives the protein CASSHLAGYSNEQFF.

The chain has TRBV28 and TRBJ2-6; D unresolved. The CDR3 covers 15 residues. CDR1 is MDHEN, CDR2 SYDVKM, per germline. V lost 4 bases and J lost 2, with 9 bases in between. This CDR3 is CASSSTKPGANVLTF. The DNA for the CDR3 is TGTGCCAGCAGTTCAACAAAGCCTGGGGCCAACGTCCTGACTTTC.

Judged by abundance, this clonotype is large. The V gene is TRBV6-6, the J gene TRBJ2-7; the D gene is possibly TRBD1 (5 bases). V was cut by 2 bases and J by 6 bases, with 5 bases left in between. CDR3 length equals 11 residues. The germline gives CDR1 MNHNY, CDR2 SVGAGI (reference sequence). Here the CDR3 DNA reads TGTGCCAGCAGTTACAGGGGCGAGCAGTACTTC. This translates into CASSYRGEQYF.

The CDR3 is CASSPTEGWYEQYF. CDR3 sequence (DNA): TGTGCCAGCAGCCCCACAGAAGGTTGGTACGAGCAGTACTTC. J is TRBJ2-5 and V is TRBV7-8; D not resolved. The tail of the sequence fits TRBJ2-7 better, so the J call may be wrong. The CDR3 runs to 14 residues. Looked up from germline, CDR1 is SGHVS and CDR2 is FQNEAQ.

This clonotype has just a few counts. This rearrangement joins TRBV7-2 to TRBJ2-3; D may match TRBD1 or TRBD2 (5 bases each). Germline V CDR1 and CDR2: SGHTA, FQGNSA. Trimming took off 1 base at V and 3 bases at J, with 17 bases between the two ends. The CDR3 covers 17 residues. The CDR3 sequence is CASSLVYPGPVTDTQYF. The CDR3 region has the DNA TGTGCCAGCAGCTTAGTTTACCCGGGACCCGTGACAGATACGCAGTATTTT.

The gene calls are TRBV6-1 and TRBJ2-1; 9 bases agree with TRBD1. The CDR3 spans 14 residues. Trimming cost V 8 bases and J 7 bases; bases outside gene matches: 9. Per the germline V gene, CDR1 is MNHNS and CDR2 is SASEGT. DNA for the CDR3: TGTGCCAGCGTTCCCGGGACAGGGCTGAATGAGCAGTTCTTC. Its translation is CASVPGTGLNEQFF.

There are many counts of this clonotype. This chain connects TRBV5-6 to TRBJ1-1, with D unclear. CDR1 is SGHDT and CDR2 is YYEEEE in the germline V gene. V lost 0 bases, J lost 4 bases, and 13 bases lay in between. The CDR3 length is 15 residues. The CDR3: CASSLERGWSTEAFF. Written as DNA, the CDR3 is TGTGCCAGCAGCTTGGAGCGGGGATGGAGCACTGAAGCTTTCTTT.

CDR3 region: CASSLAGGPNEQFF. Written as DNA, the CDR3 is TGTGCCAGCAGTCTAGCGGGAGGGCCCAATGAGCAGTTCTTC. The rearrangement uses TRBV6-6 and TRBJ2-1; TRBD2 matches at 12 bases. J was trimmed by 6 bases and V by 5 bases; bases with no gene match: 2. This CDR3 is built from 14 residues. Germline-derived CDR1 and CDR2 are MNHNY and SVGAGI (reference sequence).

There are many counts of this clonotype. The genes are TRBV7-8 and TRBJ2-4; 9 nucleotides align to TRBD2. Trimming cost V 3 bases and J 13 bases; bases outside gene matches: 13. From germline, CDR1 is SGHVS and CDR2 FQNEAQ. The CDR3 is 15 amino acids. CDR3 protein: CASSFGASGASEQYF. In DNA form, the CDR3 reads TGTGCCAGCAGCTTTGGCGCTAGCGGGGCTTCTGAGCAGTACTTC.

The chain carries TRBV7-3 and TRBJ1-1; D unclear. The CDR3 sequence is 13 residues long. Looked up from germline, CDR1 is SGHTA and CDR2 is FQGTGA. Deletions cut 5 bases from V and 0 bases from J, with 7 bases between. CDR3 DNA: TGTGCCAGCAGCAGTCAGATGAACACTGAAGCTTTCTTT. This codes for CASSSQMNTEAFF.

This chain uses TRBV11-2 with TRBJ2-7, with D unresolved. Germline CDR1 SGHAT, CDR2 FQNNGV. This CDR3 contains 13 residues. Between the trimmed V and J ends, which lost 4 bases and 7 bases, there was a span of 14 bases. CDR3 in DNA: TGTGCCAGCAGCTCCGGGTTCCACAATGAGCAGTACTTC. Amino acids: CASSSGFHNEQYF. Supplemented by reference TRBV11-2 and TRBJ2-7, the full variable domain reads EAGVAQSPRYKIIEKRQSVAFWCNPISGHATLYWYQQILGQGPKLLIQFQNNGVVDDSQLPKDRFSAERLKGVDSTLKIQPAKLEDSAVYLCASSSGFHNEQYFGPGTRLTVT.

The CDR3 sequence: CASSRGKGETQYF. For the CDR3, the DNA is TGTGCCAGCAGTAGGGGGAAGGGAGAGACCCAGTACTTC. The V gene is TRBV7-3, the J gene TRBJ2-1; TRBD1 might be the D (6 bases). The DNA matches TRBJ2-5 better at its end, which makes the J call doubtful. The germline gives CDR1 SGHTA, CDR2 FQGTGA. The CDR3 extends over 13 amino acids.

This clonotype was counted ten times or more. Here the CDR3 omits its conserved ending phenylalanine or tryptophan, so a read error is the likely source. The DNA is left out, because the CDR3 cannot be placed on it with certainty; the CDR3 is given as TCRdb lists it. The V gene is TRBV10-3, the J gene TRBJ2-1; the DNA was not used to check the table's D call, TRBD2. Germline V lookup: CDR1 ENHRY, CDR2 SYGVKD. Termini included, the CDR3 measures 9 amino acids. Here the CDR3 reads CAITKGLAG.